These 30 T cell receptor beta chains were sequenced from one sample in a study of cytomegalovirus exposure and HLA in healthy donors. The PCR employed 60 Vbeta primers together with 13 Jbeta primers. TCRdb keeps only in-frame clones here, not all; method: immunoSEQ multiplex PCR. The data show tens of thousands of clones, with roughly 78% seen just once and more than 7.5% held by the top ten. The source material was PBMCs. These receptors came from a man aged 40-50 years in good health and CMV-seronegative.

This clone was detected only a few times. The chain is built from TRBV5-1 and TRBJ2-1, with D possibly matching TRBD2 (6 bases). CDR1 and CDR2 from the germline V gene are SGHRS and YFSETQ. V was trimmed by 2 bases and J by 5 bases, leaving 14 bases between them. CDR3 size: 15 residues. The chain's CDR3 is CASSFRAGGDNEQFF. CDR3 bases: TGCGCCAGCAGCTTTAGGGCGGGCGGGGACAATGAGCAGTTCTTC.

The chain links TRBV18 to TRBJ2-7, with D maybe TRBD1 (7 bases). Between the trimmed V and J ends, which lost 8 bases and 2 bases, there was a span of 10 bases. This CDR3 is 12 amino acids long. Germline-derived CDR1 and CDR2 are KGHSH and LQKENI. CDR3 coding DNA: TGTGCCAGCCGGGGGACAGCCTACGAGCAGTACTTC. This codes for CASRGTAYEQYF.

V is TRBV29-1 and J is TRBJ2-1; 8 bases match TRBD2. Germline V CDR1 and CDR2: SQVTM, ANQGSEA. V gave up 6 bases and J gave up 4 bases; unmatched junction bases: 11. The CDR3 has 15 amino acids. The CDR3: CSVSLGLAEYNEQFF. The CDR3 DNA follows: TGCAGCGTCTCCCTCGGACTAGCCGAGTACAATGAGCAGTTCTTC.

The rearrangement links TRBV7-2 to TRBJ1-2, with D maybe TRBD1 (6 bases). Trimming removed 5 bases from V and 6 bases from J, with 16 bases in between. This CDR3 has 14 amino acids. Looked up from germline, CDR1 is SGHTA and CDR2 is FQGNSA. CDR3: CASSQITGFNGYTF. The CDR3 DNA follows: TGTGCCAGCAGCCAAATAACAGGGTTTAATGGCTACACCTTC.

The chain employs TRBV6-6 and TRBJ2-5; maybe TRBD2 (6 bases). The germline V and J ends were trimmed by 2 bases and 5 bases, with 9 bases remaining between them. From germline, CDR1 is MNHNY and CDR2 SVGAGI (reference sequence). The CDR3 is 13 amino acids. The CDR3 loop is CASSYAGRETQYF. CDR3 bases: TGTGCCAGCAGTTACGCGGGAAGGGAGACCCAGTACTTC.

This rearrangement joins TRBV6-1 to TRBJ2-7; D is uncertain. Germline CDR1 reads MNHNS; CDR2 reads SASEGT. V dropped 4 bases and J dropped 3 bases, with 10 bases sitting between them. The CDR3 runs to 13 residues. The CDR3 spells CASSVELFYEQYF. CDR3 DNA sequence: TGTGCCAGCAGTGTCGAACTGTTCTACGAGCAGTACTTC.

The CDR3 here is CASSTPPGRVNEQYF. The CDR3 coding sequence is TGTGCCAGCAGCACGCCCCCAGGGCGCGTCAACGAGCAGTACTTC. The chain joins TRBV28 to TRBJ2-7; TRBD1 might be the D (5 bases). With 6 bases removed from V and 5 bases from J, the gap between germline ends came to 20 bases. The CDR3 runs 15 residues. Germline lookup yields CDR1 MDHEN and CDR2 SYDVKM.

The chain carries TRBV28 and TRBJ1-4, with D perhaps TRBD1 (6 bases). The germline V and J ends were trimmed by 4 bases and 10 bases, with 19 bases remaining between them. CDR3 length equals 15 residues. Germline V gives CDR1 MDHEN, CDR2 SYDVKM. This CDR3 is CASSYRVGSMRKLFF. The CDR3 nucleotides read TGTGCCAGCAGTTACAGGGTTGGTTCGATGCGAAAACTGTTTTTT.

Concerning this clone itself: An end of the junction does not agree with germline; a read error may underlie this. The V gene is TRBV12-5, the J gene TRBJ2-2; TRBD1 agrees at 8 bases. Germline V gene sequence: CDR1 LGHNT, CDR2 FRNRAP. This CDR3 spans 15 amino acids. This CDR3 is CASAQGALNTGELLF. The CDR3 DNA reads TGTGCTAGTGCCCAGGGGGCATTGAACACCGGGGAGCTGCTTTTT.

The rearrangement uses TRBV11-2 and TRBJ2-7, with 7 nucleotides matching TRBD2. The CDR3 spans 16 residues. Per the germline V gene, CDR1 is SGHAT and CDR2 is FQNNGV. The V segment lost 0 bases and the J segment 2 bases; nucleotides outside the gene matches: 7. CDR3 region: CASSLDWGRAPYEQYF. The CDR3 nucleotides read TGTGCCAGCAGCTTAGATTGGGGGAGGGCCCCCTACGAGCAGTACTTC. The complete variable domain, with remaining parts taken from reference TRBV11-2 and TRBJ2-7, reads EAGVAQSPRYKIIEKRQSVAFWCNPISGHATLYWYQQILGQGPKLLIQFQNNGVVDDSQLPKDRFSAERLKGVDSTLKIQPAKLEDSAVYLCASSLDWGRAPYEQYFGPGTRLTVT.

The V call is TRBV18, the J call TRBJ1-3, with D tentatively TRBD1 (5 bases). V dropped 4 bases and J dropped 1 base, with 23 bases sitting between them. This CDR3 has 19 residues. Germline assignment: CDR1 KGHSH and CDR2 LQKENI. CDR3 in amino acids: CASSLLSPDIGQSGNTIYF. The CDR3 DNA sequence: TGTGCCAGCTCACTTTTGAGTCCGGACATCGGGCAGTCTGGAAACACCATATATTTT.

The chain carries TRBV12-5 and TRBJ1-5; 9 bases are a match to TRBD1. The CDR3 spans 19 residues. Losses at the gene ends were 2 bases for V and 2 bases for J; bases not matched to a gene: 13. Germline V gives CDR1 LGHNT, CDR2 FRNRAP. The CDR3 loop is CASGLFWDREPRGNQPQHF. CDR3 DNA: TGTGCTAGTGGTTTGTTCTGGGACAGGGAGCCTAGAGGCAATCAGCCCCAGCATTTT.

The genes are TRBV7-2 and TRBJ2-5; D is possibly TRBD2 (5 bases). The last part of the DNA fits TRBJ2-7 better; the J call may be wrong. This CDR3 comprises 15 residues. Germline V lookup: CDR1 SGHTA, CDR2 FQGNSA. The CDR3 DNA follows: TGTGCCAGCAGCCCCCTGACTACCAAGGCCTACGAGCAGTACTTC. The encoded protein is CASSPLTTKAYEQYF.

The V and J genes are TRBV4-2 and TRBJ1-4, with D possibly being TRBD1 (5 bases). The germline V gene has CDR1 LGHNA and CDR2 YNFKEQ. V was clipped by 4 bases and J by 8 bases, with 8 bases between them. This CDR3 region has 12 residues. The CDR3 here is CASSREGEKLFF. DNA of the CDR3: TGTGCCAGCAGCCGGGAGGGGGAAAAACTGTTTTTT.

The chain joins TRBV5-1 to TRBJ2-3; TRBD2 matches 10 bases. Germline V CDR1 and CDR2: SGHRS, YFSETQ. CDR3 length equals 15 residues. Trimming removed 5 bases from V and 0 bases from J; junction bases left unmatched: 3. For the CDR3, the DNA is TGCGCCAGCAGACTAGCGGGGTCTAGCACAGATACGCAGTATTTT. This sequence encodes CASRLAGSSTDTQYF.

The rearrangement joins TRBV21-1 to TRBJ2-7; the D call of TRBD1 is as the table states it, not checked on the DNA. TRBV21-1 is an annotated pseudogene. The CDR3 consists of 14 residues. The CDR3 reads CASSKVATAYEQYF. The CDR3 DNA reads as TGTGCCAGCAGCAAAGTCGCGACAGCTTACGAGCAGTACTTC.

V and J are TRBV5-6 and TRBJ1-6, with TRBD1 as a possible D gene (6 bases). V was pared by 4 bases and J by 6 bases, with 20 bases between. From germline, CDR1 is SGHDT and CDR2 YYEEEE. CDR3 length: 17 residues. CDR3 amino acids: CASSPRSGIRGNSPLHF. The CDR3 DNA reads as TGTGCCAGCAGCCCCCGTTCGGGGATCAGGGGTAATTCACCCCTCCACTTT.

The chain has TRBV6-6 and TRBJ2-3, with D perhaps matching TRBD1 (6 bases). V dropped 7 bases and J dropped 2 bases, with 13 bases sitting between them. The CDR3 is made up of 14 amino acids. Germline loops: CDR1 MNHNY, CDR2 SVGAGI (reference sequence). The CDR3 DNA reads TGTGCCAGCACCCAGGACAGACTCACAGATACGCAGTATTTT. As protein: CASTQDRLTDTQYF.

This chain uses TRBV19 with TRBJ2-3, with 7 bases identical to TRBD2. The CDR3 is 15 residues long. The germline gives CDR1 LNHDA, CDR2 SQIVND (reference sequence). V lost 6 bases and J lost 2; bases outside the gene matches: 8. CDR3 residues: CASRSSGANTDTQYF. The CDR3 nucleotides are TGTGCCAGTAGGTCGAGCGGGGCGAACACAGATACGCAGTATTTT.

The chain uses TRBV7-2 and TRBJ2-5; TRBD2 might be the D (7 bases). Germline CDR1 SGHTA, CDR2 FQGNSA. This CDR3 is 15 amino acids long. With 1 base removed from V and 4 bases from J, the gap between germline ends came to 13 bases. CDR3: CASSLGAGARETQYF. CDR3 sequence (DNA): TGTGCCAGCAGCTTAGGGGCGGGGGCAAGAGAGACCCAGTACTTC.

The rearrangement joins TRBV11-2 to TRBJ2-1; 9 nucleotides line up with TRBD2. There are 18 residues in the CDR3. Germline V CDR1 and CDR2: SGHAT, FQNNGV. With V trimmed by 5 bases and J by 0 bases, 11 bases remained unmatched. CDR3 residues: CASSPNLSGRPSYNEQFF. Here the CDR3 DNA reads TGTGCCAGCAGCCCCAACCTAAGCGGGAGGCCCTCCTACAATGAGCAGTTCTTC.

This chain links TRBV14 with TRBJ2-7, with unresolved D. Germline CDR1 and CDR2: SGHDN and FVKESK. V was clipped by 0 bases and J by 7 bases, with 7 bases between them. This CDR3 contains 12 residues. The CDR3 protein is CASSQDWREQYF. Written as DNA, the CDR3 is TGTGCCAGCAGCCAAGATTGGCGGGAGCAGTACTTC.

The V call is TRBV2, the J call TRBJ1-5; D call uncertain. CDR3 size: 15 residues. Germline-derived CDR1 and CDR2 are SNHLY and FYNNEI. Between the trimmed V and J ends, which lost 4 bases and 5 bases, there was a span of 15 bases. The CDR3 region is CASSGNQLTDQPQHF. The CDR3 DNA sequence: TGTGCCAGCAGTGGAAACCAACTTACTGATCAGCCCCAGCATTTT.

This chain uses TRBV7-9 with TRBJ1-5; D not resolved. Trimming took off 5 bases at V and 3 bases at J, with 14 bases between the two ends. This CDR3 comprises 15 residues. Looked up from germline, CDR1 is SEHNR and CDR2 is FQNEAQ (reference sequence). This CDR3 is CASSTTDGFNQPQHF. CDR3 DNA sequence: TGTGCCAGCAGCACCACAGACGGCTTCAATCAGCCCCAGCATTTT.

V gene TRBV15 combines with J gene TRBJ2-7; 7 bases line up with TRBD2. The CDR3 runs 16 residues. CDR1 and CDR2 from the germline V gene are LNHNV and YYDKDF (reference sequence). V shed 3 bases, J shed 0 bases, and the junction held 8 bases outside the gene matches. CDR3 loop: CATSSGAREPSYEQYF. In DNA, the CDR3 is TGTGCCACCAGCAGCGGGGCGCGGGAGCCCTCCTACGAGCAGTACTTC.

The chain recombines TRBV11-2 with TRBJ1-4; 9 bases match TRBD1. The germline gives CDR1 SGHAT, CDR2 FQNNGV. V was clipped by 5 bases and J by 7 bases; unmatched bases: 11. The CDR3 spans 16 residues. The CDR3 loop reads CASSARQGVGSEKLFF. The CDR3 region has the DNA TGTGCCAGCAGCGCCCGACAGGGGGTAGGGAGTGAAAAACTGTTTTTT. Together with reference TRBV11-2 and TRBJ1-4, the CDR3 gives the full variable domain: EAGVAQSPRYKIIEKRQSVAFWCNPISGHATLYWYQQILGQGPKLLIQFQNNGVVDDSQLPKDRFSAERLKGVDSTLKIQPAKLEDSAVYLCASSARQGVGSEKLFFGSGTQLSVL.

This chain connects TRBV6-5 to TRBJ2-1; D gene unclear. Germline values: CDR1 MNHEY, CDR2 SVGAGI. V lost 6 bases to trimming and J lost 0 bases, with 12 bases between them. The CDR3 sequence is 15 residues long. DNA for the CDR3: TGTGCCAGCAGCGTCTTTACCAGCTCCTACAATGAGCAGTTCTTC. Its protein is CASSVFTSSYNEQFF.

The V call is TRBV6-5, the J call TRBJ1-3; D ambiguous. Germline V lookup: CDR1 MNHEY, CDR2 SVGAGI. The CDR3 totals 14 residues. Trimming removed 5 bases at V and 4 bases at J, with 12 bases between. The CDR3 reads CASSGSGKGNTIYF. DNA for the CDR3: TGTGCCAGCAGTGGGTCGGGGAAGGGAAACACCATATATTTT.

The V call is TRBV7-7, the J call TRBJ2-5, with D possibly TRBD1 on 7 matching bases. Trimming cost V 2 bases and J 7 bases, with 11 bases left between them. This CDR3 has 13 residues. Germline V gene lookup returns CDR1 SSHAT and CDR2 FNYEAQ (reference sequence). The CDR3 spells CASSLPGGGTQYF. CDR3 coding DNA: TGTGCCAGCAGCTTACCAGGGGGAGGGACCCAGTACTTC.

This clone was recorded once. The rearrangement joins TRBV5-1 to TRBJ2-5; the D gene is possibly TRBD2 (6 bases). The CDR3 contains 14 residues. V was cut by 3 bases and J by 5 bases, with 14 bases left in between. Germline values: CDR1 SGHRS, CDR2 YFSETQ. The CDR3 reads CASSSPGGDETQYF. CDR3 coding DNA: TGCGCCAGCAGCTCCCCCGGGGGAGACGAGACCCAGTACTTC.